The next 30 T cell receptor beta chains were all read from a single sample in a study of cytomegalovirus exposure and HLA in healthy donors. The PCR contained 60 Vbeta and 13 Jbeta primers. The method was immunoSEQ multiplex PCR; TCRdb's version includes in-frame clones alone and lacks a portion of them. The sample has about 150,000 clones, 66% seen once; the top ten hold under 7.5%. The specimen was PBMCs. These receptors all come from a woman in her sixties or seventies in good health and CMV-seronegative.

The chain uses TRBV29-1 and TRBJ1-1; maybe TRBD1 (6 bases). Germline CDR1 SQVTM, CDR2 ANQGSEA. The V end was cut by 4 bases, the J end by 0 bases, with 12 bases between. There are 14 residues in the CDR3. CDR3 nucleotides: TGCAGCGTTGCCCTGACAGGACTGAACACTGAAGCTTTCTTT. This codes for CSVALTGLNTEAFF.

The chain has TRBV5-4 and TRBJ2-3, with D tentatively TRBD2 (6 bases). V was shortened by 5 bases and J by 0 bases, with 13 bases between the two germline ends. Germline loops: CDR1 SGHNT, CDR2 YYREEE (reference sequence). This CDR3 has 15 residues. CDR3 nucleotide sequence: TGTGCCAGCAGTTCGGGACTGGACAGCACAGATACGCAGTATTTT. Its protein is CASSSGLDSTDTQYF.

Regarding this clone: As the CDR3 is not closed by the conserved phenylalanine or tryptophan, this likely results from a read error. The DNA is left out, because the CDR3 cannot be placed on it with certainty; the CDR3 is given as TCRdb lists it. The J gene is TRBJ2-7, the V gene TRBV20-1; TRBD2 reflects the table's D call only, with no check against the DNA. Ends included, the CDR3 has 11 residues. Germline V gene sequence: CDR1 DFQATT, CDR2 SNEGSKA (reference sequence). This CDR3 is CSAPPTSGKGP.

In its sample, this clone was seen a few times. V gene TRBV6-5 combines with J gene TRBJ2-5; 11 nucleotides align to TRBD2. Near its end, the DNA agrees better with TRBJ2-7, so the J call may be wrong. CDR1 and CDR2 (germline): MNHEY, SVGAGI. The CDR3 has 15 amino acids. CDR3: CASSYSTSGAYEQYF. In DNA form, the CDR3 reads TGTGCCAGCAGTTACTCGACTAGCGGGGCCTACGAGCAGTACTTC.

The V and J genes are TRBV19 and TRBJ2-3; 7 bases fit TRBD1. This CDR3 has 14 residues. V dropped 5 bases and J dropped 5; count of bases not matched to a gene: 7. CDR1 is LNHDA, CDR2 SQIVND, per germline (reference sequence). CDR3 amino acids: CASSAPTGVDTQYF. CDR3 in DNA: TGTGCCAGTAGTGCCCCTACAGGGGTAGATACGCAGTATTTT.

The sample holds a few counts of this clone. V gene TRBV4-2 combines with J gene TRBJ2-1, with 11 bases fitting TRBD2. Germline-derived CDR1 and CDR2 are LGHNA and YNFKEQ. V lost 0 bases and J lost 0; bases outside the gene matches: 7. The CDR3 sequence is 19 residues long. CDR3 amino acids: CASSQDPLAGGNSYNEQFF. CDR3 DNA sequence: TGTGCCAGCAGCCAAGATCCCCTAGCGGGAGGTAACTCCTACAATGAGCAGTTCTTC.

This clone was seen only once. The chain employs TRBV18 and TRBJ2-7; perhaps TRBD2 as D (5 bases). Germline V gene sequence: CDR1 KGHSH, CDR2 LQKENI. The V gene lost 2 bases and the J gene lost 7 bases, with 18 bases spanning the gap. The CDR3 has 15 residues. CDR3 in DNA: TGTGCCAGCTCACCATCCGGGATCGGACCGGGAGAGCAGTACTTC. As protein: CASSPSGIGPGEQYF. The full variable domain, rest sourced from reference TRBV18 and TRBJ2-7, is NAGVMQNPRHLVRRRGQEARLRCSPMKGHSHVYWYRQLPEEGLKFMVYLQKENIIDESGMPKERFSAEFPKEGPSILRIQQVVRGDSAAYFCASSPSGIGPGEQYFGPGTRLTVT.

The CDR3 region has the DNA TGTGCCAGCAGCCGGACGGACAGAAACAATGAGCAGTTCTTC. Translation gives CASSRTDRNNEQFF. The rearrangement links TRBV13 to TRBJ2-1; D possibly corresponds to TRBD1 (6 bases). The CDR3 covers 14 residues. From germline, CDR1 is PRHDT and CDR2 FYEKMQ (reference sequence). The ends were cut back, 5 bases at V and 5 bases at J, with 13 bases in the middle.

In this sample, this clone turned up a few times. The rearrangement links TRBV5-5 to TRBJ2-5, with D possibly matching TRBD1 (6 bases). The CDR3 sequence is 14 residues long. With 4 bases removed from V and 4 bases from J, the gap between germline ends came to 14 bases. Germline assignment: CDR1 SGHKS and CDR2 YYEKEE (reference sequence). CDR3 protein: CASSRAGAGETQYF. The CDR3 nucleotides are TGTGCCAGCAGCCGGGCAGGGGCGGGAGAGACCCAGTACTTC.

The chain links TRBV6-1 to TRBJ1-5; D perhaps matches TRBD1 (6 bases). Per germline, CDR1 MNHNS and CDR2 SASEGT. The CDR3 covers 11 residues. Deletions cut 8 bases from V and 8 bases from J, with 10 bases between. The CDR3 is CASGRGKPQHF. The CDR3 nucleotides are TGTGCCAGCGGGAGGGGGAAGCCCCAGCATTTT.

CDR3 region: CASSLLTTSFATNEKLFF. In DNA form, the CDR3 reads TGTGCCAGCAGCTTACTCACAACCTCCTTCGCAACTAATGAAAAACTGTTTTTT. The J gene is TRBJ1-4, the V gene TRBV7-8; D ambiguous. V lost 2 bases and J 0 bases, leaving 16 bases between the germline ends. The CDR3 is 18 amino acids. Germline V gene lookup returns CDR1 SGHVS and CDR2 FQNEAQ.

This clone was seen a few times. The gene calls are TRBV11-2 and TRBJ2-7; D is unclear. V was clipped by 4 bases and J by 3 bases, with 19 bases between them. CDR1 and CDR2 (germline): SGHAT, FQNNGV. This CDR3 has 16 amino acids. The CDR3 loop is CASSSRVRGIGYEQYF. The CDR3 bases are TGTGCCAGCAGCTCTCGGGTTCGCGGAATAGGCTACGAGCAGTACTTC.

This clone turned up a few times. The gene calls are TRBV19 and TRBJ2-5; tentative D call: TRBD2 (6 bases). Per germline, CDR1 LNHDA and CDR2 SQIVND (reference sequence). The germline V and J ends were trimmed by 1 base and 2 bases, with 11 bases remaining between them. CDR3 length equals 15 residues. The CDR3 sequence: CASSIGTTFQETQYF. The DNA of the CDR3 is TGTGCCAGTAGTATAGGGACTACCTTTCAAGAGACCCAGTACTTC.

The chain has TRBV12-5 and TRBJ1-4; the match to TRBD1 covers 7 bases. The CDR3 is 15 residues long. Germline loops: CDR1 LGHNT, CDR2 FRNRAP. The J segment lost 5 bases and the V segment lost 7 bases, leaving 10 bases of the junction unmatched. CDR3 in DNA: TGTGCTAGTGCCCAGGCGACAGGGTGGAATGAAAAACTGTTTTTT. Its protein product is CASAQATGWNEKLFF.

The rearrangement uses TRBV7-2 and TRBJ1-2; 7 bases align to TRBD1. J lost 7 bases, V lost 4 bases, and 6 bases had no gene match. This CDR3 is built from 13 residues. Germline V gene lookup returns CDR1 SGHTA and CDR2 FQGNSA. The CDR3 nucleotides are TGTGCCAGCAGCTACGACAGGGTGTCTGGCTACACCTTC. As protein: CASSYDRVSGYTF.

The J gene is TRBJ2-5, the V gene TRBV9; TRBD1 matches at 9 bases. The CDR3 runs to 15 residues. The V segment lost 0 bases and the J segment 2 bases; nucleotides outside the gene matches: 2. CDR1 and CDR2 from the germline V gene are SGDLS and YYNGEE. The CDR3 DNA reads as TGTGCCAGCAGCGTAGAAGGACAGGGGCAAGAGACCCAGTACTTC. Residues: CASSVEGQGQETQYF. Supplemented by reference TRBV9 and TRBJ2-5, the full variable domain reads DSGVTQTPKHLITATGQRVTLRCSPRSGDLSVYWYQQSLDQGLQFLIQYYNGEERAKGNILERFSAQQFPDLHSELNLSSLELGDSALYFCASSVEGQGQETQYFGPGTRLLVL.

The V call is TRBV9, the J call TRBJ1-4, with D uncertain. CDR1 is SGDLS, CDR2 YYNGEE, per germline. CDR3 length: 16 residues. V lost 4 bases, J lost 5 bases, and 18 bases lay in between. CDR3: CASSPSLGLSNEKLFF. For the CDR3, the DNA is TGTGCCAGCAGCCCGAGCCTAGGTTTGTCAAATGAAAAACTGTTTTTT.

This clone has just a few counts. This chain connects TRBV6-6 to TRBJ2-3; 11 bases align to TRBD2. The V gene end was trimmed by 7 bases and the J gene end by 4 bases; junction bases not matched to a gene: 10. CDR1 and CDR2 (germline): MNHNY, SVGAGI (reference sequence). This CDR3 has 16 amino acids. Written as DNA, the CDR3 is TGTGCCAGCAATCTCCACGGACTAGCGGGTGCAGATACGCAGTATTTT. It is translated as CASNLHGLAGADTQYF.

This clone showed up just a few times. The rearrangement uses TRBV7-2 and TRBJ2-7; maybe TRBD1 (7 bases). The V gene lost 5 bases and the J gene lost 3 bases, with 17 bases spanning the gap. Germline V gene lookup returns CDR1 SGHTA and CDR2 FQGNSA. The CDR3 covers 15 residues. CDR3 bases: TGTGCCAGCAGCCCCAAGGGGGGACAGATCTACGAGCAGTACTTC. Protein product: CASSPKGGQIYEQYF.

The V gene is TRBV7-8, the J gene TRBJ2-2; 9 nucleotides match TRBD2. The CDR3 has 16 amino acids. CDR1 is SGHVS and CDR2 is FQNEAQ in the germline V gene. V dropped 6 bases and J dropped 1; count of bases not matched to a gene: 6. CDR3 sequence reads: CASSPRTSVNTGELFF. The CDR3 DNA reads TGTGCCAGCAGTCCCCGGACTAGCGTGAACACCGGGGAGCTGTTTTTT.

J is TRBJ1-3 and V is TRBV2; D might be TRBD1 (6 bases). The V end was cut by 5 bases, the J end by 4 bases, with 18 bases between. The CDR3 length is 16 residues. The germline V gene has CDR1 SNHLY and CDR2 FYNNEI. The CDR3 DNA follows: TGTGCCAGCAGTAGCGACAGGAACCGACGGGGAAACACCATATATTTT. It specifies CASSSDRNRRGNTIYF. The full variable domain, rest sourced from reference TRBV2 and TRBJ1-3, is EPEVTQTPSHQVTQMGQEVILRCVPISNHLYFYWYRQILGQKVEFLVSFYNNEISEKSEIFDDQFSVERPDGSNFTLKIRSTKLEDSAMYFCASSSDRNRRGNTIYFGEGSWLTVV.

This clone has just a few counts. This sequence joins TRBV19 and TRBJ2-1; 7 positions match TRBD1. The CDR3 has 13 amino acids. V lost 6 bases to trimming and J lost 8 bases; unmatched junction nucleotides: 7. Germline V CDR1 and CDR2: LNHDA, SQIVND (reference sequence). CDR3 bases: TGTGCCAGTAGGCCGACAGGGTTCGATGAGCAGTTCTTC. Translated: CASRPTGFDEQFF.

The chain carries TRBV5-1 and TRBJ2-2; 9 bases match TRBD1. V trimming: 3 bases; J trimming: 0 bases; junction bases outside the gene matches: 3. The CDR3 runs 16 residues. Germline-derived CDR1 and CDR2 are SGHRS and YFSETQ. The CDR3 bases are TGCGCCAGCAGCTCACAGGGGGCCTCGAACACCGGGGAGCTGTTTTTT. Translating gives CASSSQGASNTGELFF.

The CDR3 is CASSSRGVEEGGAFF. The CDR3 DNA reads TGTGCCAGCAGTTCCCGAGGAGTGGAAGAAGGAGGGGCTTTCTTT. This chain uses TRBV28 with TRBJ1-1, with D uncertain. Trimming took 4 bases from V and 11 from J, leaving 23 bases between them. CDR3 size: 15 residues. Germline V gives CDR1 MDHEN, CDR2 SYDVKM.

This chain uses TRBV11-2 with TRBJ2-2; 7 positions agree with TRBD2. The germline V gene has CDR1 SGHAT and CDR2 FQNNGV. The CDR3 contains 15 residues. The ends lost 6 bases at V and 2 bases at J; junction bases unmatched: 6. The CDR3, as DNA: TGTGCCAGCAGTCCCGGGACTATTAACACCGGGGAGCTGTTTTTT. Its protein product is CASSPGTINTGELFF.

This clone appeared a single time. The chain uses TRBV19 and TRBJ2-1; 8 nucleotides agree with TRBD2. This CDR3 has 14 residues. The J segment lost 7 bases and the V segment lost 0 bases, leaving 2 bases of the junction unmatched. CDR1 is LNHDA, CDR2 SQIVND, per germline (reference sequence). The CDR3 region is CASSIEVAGNEQFF. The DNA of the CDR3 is TGTGCCAGTAGTATAGAGGTAGCGGGAAATGAGCAGTTCTTC.

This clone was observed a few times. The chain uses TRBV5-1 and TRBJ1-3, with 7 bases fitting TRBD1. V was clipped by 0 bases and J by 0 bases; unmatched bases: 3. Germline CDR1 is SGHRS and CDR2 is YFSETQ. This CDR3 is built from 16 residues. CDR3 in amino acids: CASSLEGTVSGNTIYF. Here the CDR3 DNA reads TGCGCCAGCAGCTTGGAGGGGACAGTCTCTGGAAACACCATATATTTT.

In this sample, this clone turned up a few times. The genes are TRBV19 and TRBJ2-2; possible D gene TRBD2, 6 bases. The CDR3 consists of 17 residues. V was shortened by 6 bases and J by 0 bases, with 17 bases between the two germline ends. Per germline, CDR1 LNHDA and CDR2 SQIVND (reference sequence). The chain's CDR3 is CASSTLEGLPNTGELFF. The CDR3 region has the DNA TGTGCCAGTAGCACTTTAGAGGGACTTCCGAACACCGGGGAGCTGTTTTTT.

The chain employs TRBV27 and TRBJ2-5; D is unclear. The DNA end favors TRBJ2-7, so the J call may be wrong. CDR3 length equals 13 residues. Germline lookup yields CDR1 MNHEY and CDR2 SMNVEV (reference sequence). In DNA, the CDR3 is TGTGCCAGCAGTTTACAGGTCTCCTACGAGCAGTACTTC. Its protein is CASSLQVSYEQYF.

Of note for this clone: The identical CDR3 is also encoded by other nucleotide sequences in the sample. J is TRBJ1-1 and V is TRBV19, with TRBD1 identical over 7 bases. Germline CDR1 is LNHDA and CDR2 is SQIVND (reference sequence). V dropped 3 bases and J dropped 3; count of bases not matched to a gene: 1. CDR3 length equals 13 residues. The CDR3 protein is CASSIDRDTEAFF. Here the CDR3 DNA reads TGTGCCAGTAGTATTGACAGGGACACTGAAGCTTTCTTT.